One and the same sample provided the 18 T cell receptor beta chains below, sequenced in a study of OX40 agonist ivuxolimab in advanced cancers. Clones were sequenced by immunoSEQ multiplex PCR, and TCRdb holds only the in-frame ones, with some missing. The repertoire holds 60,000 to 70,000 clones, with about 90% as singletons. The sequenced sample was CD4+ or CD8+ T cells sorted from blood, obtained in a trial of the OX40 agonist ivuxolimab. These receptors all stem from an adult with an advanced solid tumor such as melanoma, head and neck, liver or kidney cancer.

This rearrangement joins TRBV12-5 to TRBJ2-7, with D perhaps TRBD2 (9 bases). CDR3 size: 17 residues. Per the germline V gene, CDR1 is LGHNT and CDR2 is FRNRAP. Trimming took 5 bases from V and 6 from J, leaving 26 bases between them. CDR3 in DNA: TGTGCTAGTGGTCCTACAGGGGGGGCGGGGGGGCCTATCGAGCAGTACTTC. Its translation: CASGPTGGAGGPIEQYF.

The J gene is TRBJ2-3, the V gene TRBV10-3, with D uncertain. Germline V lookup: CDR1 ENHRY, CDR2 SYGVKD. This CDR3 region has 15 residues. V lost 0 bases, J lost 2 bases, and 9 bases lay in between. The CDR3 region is CAISESARNTDTQYF. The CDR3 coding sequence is TGTGCCATCAGTGAGTCGGCTAGAAACACAGATACGCAGTATTTT.

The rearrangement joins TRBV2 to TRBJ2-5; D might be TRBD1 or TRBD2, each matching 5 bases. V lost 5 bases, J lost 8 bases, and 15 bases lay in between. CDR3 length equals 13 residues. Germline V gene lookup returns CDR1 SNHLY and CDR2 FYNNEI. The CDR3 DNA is TGTGCCAGCAGTAGGGACCGCCCAGGAACCCAGTACTTC. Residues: CASSRDRPGTQYF.

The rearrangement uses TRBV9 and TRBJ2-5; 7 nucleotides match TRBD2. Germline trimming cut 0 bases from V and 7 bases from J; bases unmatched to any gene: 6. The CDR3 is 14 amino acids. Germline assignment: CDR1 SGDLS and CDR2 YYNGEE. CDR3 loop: CASSVAGGGGTQYF. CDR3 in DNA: TGTGCCAGCAGCGTAGCTGGGGGGGGAGGGACCCAGTACTTC.

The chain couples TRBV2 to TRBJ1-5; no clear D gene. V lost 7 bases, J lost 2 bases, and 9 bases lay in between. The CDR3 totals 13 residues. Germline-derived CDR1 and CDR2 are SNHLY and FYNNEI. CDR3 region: CASMGSGNQPQHF. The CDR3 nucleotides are TGTGCCAGCATGGGGTCTGGCAATCAGCCCCAGCATTTT.

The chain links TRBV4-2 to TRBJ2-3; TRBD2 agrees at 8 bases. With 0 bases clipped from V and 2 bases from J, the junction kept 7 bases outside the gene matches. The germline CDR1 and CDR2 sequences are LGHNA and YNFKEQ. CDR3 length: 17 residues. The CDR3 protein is CASSQDGAGGPTDTQYF. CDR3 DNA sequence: TGTGCCAGCAGCCAAGATGGGGCGGGGGGCCCCACAGATACGCAGTATTTT.

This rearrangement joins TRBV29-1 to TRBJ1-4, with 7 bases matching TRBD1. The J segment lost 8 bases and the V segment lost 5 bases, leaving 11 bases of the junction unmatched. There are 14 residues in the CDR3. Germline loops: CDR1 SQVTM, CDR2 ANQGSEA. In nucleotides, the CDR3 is TGCAGCGTTCGTACAGGGGCCCCTCGGGAAAAACTGTTTTTT. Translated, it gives CSVRTGAPREKLFF. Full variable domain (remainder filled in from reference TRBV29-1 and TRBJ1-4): SAVISQKPSRDICQRGTSLTIQCQVDSQVTMMFWYRQQPGQSLTLIATANQGSEATYESGFVIDKFPISRPNLTFSTLTVSNMSPEDSSIYLCSVRTGAPREKLFFGSGTQLSVL.

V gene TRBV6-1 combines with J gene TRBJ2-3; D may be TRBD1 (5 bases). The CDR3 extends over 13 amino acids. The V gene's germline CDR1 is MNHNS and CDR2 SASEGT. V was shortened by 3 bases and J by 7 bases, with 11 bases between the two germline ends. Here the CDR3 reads CASSDPTVNTQYF. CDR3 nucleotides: TGTGCCAGCAGTGACCCGACAGTGAATACGCAGTATTTT.

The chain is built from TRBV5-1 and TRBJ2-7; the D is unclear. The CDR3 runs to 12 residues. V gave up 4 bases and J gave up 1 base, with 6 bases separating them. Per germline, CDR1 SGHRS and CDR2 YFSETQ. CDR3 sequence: CASSGESYEQYF. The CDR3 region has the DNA TGCGCCAGCAGCGGTGAGTCCTACGAGCAGTACTTC.

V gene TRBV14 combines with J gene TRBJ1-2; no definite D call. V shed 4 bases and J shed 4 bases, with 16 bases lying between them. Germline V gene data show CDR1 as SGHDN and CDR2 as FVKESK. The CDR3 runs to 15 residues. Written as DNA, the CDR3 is TGTGCCAGCAGCCCCACGACGGGAAGTACCTATGGCTACACCTTC. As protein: CASSPTTGSTYGYTF.

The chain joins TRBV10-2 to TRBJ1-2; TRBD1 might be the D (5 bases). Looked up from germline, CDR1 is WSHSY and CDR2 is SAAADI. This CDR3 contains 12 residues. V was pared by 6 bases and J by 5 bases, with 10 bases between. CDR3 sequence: CASSLQDYGYTF. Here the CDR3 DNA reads TGCGCCAGCAGCCTACAGGATTATGGCTACACCTTC.

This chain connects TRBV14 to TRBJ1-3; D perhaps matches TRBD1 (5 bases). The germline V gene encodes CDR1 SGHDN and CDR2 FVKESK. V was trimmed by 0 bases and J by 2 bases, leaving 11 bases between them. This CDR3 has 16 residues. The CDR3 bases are TGTGCCAGCAGCCAAGAGAGGGGTCTACCTGGAAACACCATATATTTT. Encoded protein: CASSQERGLPGNTIYF. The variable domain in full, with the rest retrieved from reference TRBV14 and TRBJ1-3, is EAGVTQFPSHSVIEKGQTVTLRCDPISGHDNLYWYRRVMGKEIKFLLHFVKESKQDESGMPNNRFLAERTGGTYSTLKVQPAELEDSGVYFCASSQERGLPGNTIYFGEGSWLTVV.

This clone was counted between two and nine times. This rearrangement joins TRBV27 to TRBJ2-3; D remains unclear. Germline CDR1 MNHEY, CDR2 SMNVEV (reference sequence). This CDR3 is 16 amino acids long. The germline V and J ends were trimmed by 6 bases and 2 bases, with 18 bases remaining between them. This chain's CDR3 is CASSQDPWPLTDTQYF. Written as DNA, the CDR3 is TGTGCCAGCAGCCAGGACCCCTGGCCACTCACAGATACGCAGTATTTT.

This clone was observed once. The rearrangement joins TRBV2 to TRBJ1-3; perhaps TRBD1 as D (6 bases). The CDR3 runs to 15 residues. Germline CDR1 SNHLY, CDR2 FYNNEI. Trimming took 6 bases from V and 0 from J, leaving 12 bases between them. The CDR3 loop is CASRETGGSGNTIYF. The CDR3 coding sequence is TGTGCCAGCAGGGAGACAGGTGGCTCTGGAAACACCATATATTTT.

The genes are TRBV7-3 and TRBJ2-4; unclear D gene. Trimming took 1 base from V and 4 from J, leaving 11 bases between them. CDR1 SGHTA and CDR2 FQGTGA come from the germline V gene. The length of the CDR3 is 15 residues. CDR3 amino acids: CASSLRPDNKNIQYF. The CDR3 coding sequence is TGTGCCAGCAGCTTAAGGCCAGATAATAAAAACATTCAGTACTTC.

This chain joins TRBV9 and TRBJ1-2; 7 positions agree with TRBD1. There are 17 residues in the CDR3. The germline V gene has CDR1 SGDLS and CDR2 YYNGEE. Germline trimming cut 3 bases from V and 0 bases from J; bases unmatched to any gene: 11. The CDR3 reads CASSDRDSPLANYGYTF. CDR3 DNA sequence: TGTGCCAGCAGCGACCGGGACAGTCCCCTAGCTAACTATGGCTACACCTTC.

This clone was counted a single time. The CDR3 region is CASSLGGANTPSFTEAFF. For the CDR3, the DNA is TGTGCCAGCAGCTTAGGAGGGGCCAACACCCCCTCCTTCACTGAAGCTTTCTTT. V gene TRBV5-6 combines with J gene TRBJ1-1; TRBD1 might be the D (5 bases). Germline V lookup: CDR1 SGHDT, CDR2 YYEEEE. V lost 2 bases and J lost 4, with 24 bases in between. This CDR3 comprises 18 residues.

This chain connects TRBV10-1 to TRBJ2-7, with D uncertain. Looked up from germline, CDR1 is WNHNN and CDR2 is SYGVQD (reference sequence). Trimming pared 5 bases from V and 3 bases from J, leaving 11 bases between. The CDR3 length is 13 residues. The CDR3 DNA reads TGCGCCAGCAGTCTACCGTCCAGCTACGAGCAGTACTTC. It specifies CASSLPSSYEQYF.